Sequencing of this T cell receptor beta chain was carried out in a study of immune heterogeneity within non-small cell lung tumors. Trimming stripped 1 base from V and 4 bases from J, with 11 bases between. This CDR3 has 16 residues. In germline, CDR1 is LNHDA, CDR2 SQIVND (reference sequence). The study's findings and limits: Individual patients mostly differed in their high-frequency T-cell receptor beta clonotypes. Tumor sites within a patient were found to share identical dominant CDR3 beta clonotypes, and site-unique high-frequency clones were also present.

Template was bulk tumor genomic DNA, 600 to 650 ng per sample. Biopsy collection occurred during surgery, with several far-apart biopsies per primary tumor. Samples came from untreated patients having curative surgery for newly diagnosed non-small cell lung cancer. The TCR beta CDR3 region was amplified by multiplex PCR employing 32 V and 13 J primers. A single record per CDR3 protein comes from TCRdb applying MiXCR to the multiplex PCR reads. The table has about 15,000 distinct CDR3 sequences, about 30% seen once. This clonotype appeared many times. Its antigen remains unidentified. This receptor was obtained from a woman aged 50 to 60 with non-small cell lung cancer. The sequencing input was lung tumor tissue. The rearrangement links TRBV19 to TRBJ2-6; no clear D gene. The CDR3 reads CASSIAPSAGANVLTF. The CDR3 bases are TGTGCCAGTAGTATAGCTCCCTCGGCCGGGGCCAACGTCCTGACTTTC.